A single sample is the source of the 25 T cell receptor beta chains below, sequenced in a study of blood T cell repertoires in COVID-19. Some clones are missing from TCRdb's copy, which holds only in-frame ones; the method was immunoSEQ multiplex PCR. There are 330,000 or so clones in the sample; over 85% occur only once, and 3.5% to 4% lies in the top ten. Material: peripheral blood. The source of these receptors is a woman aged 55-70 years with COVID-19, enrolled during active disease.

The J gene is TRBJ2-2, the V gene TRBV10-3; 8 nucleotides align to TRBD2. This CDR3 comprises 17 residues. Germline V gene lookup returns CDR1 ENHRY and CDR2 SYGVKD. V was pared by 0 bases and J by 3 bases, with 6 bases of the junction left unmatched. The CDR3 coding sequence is TGTGCCATCAGTGAGTCGTGGCGGGGGGCAGACACCGGGGAGCTGTTTTTT. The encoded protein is CAISESWRGADTGELFF.

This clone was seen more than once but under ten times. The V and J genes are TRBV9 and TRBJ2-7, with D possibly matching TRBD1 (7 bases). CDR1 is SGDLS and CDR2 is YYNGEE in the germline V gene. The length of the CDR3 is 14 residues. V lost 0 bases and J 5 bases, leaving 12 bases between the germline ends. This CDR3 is CASSVAGGGHEQYF. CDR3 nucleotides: TGTGCCAGCAGCGTAGCTGGAGGGGGCCACGAGCAGTACTTC.

CDR3 sequence: CSVVEGAPDTQYF. The CDR3 DNA reads TGCAGCGTTGTAGAGGGGGCCCCAGATACGCAGTATTTT. V gene TRBV29-1 combines with J gene TRBJ2-3; 7 bases match TRBD1. The V and J ends lost 4 bases and 4 bases, in that order; junction bases with no gene match: 5. CDR1 is SQVTM and CDR2 is ANQGSEA in the germline V gene. This CDR3 contains 13 residues.

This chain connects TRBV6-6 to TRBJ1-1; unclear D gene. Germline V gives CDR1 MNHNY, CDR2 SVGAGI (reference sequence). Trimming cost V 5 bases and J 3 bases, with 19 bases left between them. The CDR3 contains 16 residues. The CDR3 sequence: CASSPRGAKRDTEAFF. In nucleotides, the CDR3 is TGTGCCAGCAGTCCTAGAGGTGCCAAACGGGACACTGAAGCTTTCTTT.

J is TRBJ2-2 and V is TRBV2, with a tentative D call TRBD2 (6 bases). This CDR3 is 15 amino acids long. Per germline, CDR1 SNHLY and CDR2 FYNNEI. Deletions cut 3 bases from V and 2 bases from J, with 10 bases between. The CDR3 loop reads CASSDFGGNTGELFF. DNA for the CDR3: TGTGCCAGCAGTGATTTCGGGGGAAACACCGGGGAGCTGTTTTTT. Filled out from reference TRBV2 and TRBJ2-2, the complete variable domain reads EPEVTQTPSHQVTQMGQEVILRCVPISNHLYFYWYRQILGQKVEFLVSFYNNEISEKSEIFDDQFSVERPDGSNFTLKIRSTKLEDSAMYFCASSDFGGNTGELFFGEGSRLTVL.

CDR3 sequence reads: CASSPGTGDYEQYF. The CDR3 DNA reads as TGTGCCAGCAGCCCAGGGACTGGGGACTACGAGCAGTACTTC. V usage is TRBV5-6 and J usage is TRBJ2-7, with D possibly matching TRBD2 (6 bases). This CDR3 is built from 14 residues. V dropped 4 bases and J dropped 3 bases, with 14 bases sitting between them. CDR1 SGHDT and CDR2 YYEEEE come from the germline V gene.

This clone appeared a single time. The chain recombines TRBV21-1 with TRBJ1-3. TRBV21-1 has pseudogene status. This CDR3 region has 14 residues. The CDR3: CASSMRHSGNTIYF. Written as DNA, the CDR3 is TGTGCCAGCAGCATGAGGCACTCTGGAAACACCATATATTTT.

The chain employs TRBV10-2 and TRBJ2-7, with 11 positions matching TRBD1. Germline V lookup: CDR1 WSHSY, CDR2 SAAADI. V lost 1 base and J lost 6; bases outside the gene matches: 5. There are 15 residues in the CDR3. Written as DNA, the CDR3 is TGCGCCAGCAGTGAGTATGGACAGGGGGCAAGCGAGCAGTACTTC. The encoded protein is CASSEYGQGASEQYF.

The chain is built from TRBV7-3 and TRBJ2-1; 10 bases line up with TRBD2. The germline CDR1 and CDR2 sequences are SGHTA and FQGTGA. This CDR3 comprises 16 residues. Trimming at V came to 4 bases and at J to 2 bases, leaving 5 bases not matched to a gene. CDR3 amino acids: CASSSSSGGTYNEQFF. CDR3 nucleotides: TGTGCCAGCAGCTCGTCTAGCGGGGGAACCTACAATGAGCAGTTCTTC.

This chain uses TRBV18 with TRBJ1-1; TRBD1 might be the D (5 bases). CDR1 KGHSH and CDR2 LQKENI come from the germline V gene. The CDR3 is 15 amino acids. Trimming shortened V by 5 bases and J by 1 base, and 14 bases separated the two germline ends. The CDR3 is CASSGQGGGNTEAFF. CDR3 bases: TGTGCCAGCTCAGGGCAGGGAGGAGGGAACACTGAAGCTTTCTTT. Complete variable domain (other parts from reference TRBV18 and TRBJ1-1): NAGVMQNPRHLVRRRGQEARLRCSPMKGHSHVYWYRQLPEEGLKFMVYLQKENIIDESGMPKERFSAEFPKEGPSILRIQQVVRGDSAAYFCASSGQGGGNTEAFFGQGTRLTVV.

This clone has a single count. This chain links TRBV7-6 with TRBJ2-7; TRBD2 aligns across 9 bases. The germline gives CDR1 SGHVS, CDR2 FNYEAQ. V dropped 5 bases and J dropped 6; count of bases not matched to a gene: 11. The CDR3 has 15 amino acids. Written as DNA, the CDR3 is TGTGCCAGCAGCACCGTCGGAGCGGGGGGCTCCGAGCAGTACTTC. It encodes CASSTVGAGGSEQYF.

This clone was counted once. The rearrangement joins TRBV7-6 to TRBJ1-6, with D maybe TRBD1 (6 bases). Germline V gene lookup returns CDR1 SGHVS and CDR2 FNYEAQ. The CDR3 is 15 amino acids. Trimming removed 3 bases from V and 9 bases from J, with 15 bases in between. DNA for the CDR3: TGTGCCAGCAGCTTTTCCAACAGGGCCCTTTCACCCCTCCACTTT. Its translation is CASSFSNRALSPLHF.

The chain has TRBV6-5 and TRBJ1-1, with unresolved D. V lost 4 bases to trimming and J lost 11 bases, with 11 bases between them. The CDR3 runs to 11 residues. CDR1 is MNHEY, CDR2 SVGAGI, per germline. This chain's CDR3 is CASSSGIEAFF. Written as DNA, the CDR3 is TGTGCCAGCAGTTCCGGGATCGAGGCTTTCTTT.

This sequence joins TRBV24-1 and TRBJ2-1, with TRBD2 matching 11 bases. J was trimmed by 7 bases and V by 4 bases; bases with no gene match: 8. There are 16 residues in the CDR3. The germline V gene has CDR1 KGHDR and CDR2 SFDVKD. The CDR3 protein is CATSEVAGGTLNEQFF. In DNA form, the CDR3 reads TGTGCCACCAGTGAAGTAGCGGGGGGGACCCTAAATGAGCAGTTCTTC.

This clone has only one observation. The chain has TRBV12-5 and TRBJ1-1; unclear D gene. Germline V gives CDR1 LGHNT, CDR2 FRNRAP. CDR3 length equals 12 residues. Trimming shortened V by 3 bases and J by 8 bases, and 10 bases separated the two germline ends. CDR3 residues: CASGFEVGEAFF. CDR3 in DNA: TGTGCTAGTGGTTTCGAGGTCGGCGAAGCTTTCTTT.

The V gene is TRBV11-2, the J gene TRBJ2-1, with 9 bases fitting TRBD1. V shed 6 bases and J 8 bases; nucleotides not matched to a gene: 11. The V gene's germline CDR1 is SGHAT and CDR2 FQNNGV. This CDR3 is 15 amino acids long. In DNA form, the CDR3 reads TGTGCCAGCAGACTCACCGGGACAGGGTCGGATGAGCAGTTCTTC. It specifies CASRLTGTGSDEQFF.

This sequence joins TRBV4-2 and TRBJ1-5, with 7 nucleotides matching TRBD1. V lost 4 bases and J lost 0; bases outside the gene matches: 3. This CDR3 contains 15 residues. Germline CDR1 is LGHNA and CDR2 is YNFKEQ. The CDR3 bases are TGTGCCAGCAGCCCACAGGGGAATAGCAATCAGCCCCAGCATTTT. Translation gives CASSPQGNSNQPQHF.

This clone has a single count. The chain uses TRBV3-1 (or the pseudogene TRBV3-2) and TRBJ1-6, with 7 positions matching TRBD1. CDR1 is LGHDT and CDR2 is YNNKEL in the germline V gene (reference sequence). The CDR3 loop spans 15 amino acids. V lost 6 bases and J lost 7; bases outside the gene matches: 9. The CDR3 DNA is TGTGCCAGCAGTCGAATCGGGGACAGAAATTCACCCCTCCACTTT. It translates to CASSRIGDRNSPLHF.

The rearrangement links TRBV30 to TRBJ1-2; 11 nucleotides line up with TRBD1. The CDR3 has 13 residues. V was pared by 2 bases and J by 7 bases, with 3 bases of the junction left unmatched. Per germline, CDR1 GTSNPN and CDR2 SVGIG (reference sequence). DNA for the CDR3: TGTGCCTGGAGTCTGGACAGGGGGCTTGGCTACACCTTC. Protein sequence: CAWSLDRGLGYTF.

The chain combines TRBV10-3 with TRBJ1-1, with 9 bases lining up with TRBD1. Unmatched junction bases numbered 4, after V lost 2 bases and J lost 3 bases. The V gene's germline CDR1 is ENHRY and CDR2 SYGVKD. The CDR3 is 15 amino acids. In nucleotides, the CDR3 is TGTGCCATCAGTGAGGTTAACAGGGGGCACACTGAAGCTTTCTTT. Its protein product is CAISEVNRGHTEAFF.

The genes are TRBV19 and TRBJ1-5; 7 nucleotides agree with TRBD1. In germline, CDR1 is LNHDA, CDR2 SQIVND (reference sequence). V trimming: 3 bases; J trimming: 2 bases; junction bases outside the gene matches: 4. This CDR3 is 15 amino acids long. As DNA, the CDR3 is TGTGCCAGTAGTATCGACAGGGCGGGCAATCAGCCCCAGCATTTT. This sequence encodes CASSIDRAGNQPQHF. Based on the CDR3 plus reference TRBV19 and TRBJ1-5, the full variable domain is DGGITQSPKYLFRKEGQNVTLSCEQNLNHDAMYWYRQDPGQGLRLIYYSQIVNDFQKGDIAEGYSVSREKKESFPLTVTSAQKNPTAFYLCASSIDRAGNQPQHFGDGTRLSIL.

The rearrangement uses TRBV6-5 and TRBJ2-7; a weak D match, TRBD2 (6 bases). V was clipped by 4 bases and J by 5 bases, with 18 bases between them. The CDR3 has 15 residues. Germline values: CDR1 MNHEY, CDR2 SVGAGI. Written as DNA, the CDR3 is TGTGCCAGCAGTTTCATACCCGGGGGTACGAACGAGCAGTACTTC. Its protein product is CASSFIPGGTNEQYF.

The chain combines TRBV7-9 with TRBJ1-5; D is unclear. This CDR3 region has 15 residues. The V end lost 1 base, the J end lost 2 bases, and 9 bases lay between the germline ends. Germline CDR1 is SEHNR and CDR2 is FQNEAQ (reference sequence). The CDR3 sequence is CASSLEASGNQPQHF. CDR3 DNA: TGTGCCAGCAGCTTAGAAGCGAGTGGCAATCAGCCCCAGCATTTT.

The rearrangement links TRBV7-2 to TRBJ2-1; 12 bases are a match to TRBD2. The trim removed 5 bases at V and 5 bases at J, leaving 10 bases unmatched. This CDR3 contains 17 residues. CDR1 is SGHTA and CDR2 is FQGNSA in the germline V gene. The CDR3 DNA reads TGTGCCAGCAGCAATACAGGACTAGCGGGGCTAAACAATGAGCAGTTCTTC. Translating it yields CASSNTGLAGLNNEQFF.

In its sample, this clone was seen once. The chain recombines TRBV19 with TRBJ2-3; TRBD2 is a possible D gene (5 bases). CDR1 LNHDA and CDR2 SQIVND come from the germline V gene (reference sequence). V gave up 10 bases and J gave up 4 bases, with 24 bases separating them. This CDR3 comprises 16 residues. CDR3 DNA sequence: TGTGCCACCACCCTCGCGGGTCCGGGCACCGCAGATACGCAGTATTTT. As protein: CATTLAGPGTADTQYF.